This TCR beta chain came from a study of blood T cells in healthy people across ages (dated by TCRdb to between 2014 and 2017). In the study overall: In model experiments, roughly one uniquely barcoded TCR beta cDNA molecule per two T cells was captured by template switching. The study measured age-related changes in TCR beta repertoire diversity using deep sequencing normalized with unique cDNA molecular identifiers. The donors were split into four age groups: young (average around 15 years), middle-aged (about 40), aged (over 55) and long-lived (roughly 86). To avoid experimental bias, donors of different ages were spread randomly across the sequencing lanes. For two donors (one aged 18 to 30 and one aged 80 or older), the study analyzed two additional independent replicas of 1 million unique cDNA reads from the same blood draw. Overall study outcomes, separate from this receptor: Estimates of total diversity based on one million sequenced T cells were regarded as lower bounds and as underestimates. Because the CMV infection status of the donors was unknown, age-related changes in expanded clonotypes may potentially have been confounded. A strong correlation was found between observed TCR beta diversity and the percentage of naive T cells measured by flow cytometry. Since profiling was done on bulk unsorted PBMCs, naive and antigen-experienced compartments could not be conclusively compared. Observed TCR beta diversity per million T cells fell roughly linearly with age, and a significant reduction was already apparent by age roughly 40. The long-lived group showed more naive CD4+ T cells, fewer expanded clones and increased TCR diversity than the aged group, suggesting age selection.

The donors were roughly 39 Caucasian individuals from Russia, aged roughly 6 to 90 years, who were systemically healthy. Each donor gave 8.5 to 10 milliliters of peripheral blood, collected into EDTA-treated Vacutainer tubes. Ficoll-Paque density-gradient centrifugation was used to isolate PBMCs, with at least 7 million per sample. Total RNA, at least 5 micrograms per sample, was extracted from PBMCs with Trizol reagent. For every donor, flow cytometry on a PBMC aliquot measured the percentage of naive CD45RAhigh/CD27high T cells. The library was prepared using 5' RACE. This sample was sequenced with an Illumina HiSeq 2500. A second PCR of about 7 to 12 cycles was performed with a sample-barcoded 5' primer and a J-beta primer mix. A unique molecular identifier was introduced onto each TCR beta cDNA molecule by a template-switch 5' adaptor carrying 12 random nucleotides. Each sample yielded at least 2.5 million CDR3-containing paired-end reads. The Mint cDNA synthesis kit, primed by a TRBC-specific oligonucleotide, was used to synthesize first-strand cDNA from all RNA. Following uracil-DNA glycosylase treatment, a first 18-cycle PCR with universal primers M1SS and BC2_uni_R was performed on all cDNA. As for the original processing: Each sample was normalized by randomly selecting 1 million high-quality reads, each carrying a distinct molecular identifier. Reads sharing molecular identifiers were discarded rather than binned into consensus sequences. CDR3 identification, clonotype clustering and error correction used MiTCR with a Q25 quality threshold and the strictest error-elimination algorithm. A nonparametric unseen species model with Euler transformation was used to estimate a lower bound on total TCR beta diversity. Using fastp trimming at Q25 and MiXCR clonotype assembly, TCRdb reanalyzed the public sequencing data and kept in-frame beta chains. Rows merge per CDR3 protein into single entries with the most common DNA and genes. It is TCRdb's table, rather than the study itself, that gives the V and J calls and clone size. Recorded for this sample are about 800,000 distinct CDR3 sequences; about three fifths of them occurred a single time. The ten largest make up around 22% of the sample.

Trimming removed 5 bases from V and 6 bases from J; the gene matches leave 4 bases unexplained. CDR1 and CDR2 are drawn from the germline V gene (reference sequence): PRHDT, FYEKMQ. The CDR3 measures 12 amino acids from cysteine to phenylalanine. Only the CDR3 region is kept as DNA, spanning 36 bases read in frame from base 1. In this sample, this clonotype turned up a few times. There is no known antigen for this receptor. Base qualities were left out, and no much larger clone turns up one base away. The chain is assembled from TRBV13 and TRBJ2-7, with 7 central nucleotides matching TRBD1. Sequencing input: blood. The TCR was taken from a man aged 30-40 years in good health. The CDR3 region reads CASSDRAGEQYF. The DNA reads TGTGCCAGCAGCGACAGGGCGGGCGAGCAGTACTTC.